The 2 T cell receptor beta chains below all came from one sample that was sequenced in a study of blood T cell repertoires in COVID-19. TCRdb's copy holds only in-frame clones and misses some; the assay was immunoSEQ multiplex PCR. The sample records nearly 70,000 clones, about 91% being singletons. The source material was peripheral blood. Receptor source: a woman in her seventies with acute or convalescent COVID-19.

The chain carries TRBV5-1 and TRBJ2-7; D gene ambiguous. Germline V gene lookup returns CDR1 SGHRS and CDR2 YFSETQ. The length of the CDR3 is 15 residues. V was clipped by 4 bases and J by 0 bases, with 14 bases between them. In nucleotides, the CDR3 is TGCGCCAGCAGCGCCGGGTCAATCCCCTCCTACGAGCAGTACTTC. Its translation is CASSAGSIPSYEQYF.

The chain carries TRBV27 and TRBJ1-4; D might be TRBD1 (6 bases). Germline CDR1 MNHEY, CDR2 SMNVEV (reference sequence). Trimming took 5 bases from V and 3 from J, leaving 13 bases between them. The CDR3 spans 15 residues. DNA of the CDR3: TGTGCCAGCAGTCCCTGGACAGAATCTAATGAAAAACTGTTTTTT. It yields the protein CASSPWTESNEKLFF.